This T cell receptor (beta chain) was obtained from a study of blood T cell repertoires in COVID-19. About the research overall: Nucleic acid was either cDNA or gDNA, and it came from T cells, B-cell-depleted T cells, or PBMCs.

The CDR3 spans 20 residues. V trimming: 0 bases; J trimming: 0 bases; junction bases outside the gene matches: 8. Germline assignment: CDR1 LGHNA and CDR2 YSLEER. Study members were between about 18 and 89 years old and lived in 24 US regions. Cohort assignment relied on participant-reported clinical history. Under the authors' procedure: It was from reference gene primer amplification that nucleated cell counts were estimated. Generated by immunoSEQ multiplex PCR, the TCRdb table keeps only in-frame clones and is missing some. The V and J calls and clone size are taken from that table; D and trimming were inferred from the DNA. The sample consists of 400,000 to 550,000 clones, approximately 90% of them appearing once.

The rearrangement uses TRBV4-3 and TRBJ2-3, with TRBD2 matching 14 bases. The TCR comes from a woman aged 18-35 years with acute COVID-19. Sequenced sample: PBMCs or T cells enriched from blood (not recorded which). CDR3 nucleotide sequence: TGCGCCAGCAGCCAAGATTTAGGGACTAGCGGGAGTCTGAGCACAGATACGCAGTATTTT. As protein: CASSQDLGTSGSLSTDTQYF.